This T cell receptor (delta chain) was identified during a study of γδ T cells in repeated Plasmodium falciparum infection. Whole-study context: Donors had four controlled P. falciparum NF54 infections over roughly 640 days.

Gammadelta T cells were flow-sorted from PBMC into Vgamma9/Vdelta2+ and Vdelta2-negative populations for bulk analysis. The V gene's germline CDR1 is GEAIGNYY and CDR2 EKD. Unmatched junction bases numbered 16, after V lost 0 bases and J lost 0 bases. This CDR3 contains 20 residues. General observations from the study: Vgamma9/Vdelta2+ repertoires stayed stably polyclonal over time and infection.

This clone has at least ten counts. Antigen: not known. TCRdb called clones from the multiplex PCR reads again using CATT. The data contain roughly 90,000 delta-chain clones, roughly 1.4% of them seen just once; the ten biggest clones take up just under 9%. This receptor was identified in a pool of human donors (malaria-infected and uninfected, not separated). Specimen: gamma-delta T cells from blood. The chain employs TRDV2 and TRDJ1; 9 nucleotides line up with TRDD3. In DNA, the CDR3 is TGTGCCTGTGACACCGTTCGTACTGGGGGAAACAGCGCGTACACCGATAAACTCATCTTT. Translated, it gives CACDTVRTGGNSAYTDKLIF.